The source of this T cell receptor beta chain is a study of CD4 and CD8 cells across lung adenocarcinoma regions. TCRdb reprocessed the PCR reads with MiXCR, giving one entry per CDR3 protein. This table holds 7,500 to 10,000 distinct CDR3 sequences, approximately 49% found once. Donors had localized lung adenocarcinoma, a non-small cell lung cancer. Between the trimmed V and J ends, which lost 4 bases and 6 bases, there was a span of 10 bases. Germline V gives CDR1 MNHEY, CDR2 SVGAGI. The CDR3 sequence is 14 residues long. The sequence came from a male donor with lung adenocarcinoma. The CD4 and CD8 labels of this study may be unreliable. The gene calls are TRBV6-5 and TRBJ1-6; D remains ambiguous. The sample consisted of CD4+ T cells from the margin of a lung tumor. The CDR3 protein is CASSSWTGNSPLHF. The CDR3 nucleotides read TGTGCCAGCAGTTCATGGACGGGTAATTCACCCCTCCACTTT.